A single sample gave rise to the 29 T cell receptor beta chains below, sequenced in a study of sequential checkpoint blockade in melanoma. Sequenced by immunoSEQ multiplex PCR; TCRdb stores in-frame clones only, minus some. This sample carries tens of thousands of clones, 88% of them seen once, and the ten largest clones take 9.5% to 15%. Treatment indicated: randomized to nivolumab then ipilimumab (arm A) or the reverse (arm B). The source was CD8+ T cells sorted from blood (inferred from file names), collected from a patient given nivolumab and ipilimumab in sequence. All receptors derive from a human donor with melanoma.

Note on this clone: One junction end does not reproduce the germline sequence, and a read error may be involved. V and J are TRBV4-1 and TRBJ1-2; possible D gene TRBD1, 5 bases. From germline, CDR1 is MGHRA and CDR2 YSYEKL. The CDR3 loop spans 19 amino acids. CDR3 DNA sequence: TGCGCCAGCAGCCAAGATCAGGACTACTACCCTATGGGGCCCTTCGGCGGCTTTTTC. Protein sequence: CASSQDQDYYPMGPFGGFF.

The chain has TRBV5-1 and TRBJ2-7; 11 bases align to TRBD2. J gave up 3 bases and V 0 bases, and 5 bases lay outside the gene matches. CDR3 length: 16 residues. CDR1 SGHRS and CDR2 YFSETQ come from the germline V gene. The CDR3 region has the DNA TGCGCCAGCAGCTTGGGCCTAGCGGGAGGTTTCTACGAGCAGTACTTC. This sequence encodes CASSLGLAGGFYEQYF.

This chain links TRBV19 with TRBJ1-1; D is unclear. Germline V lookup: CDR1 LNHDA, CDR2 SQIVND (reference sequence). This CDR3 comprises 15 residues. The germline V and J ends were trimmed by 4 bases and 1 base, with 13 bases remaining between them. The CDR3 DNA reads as TGTGCCAGTAGTACCCTCCCGGGGAAGAACACTGAAGCTTTCTTT. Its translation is CASSTLPGKNTEAFF.

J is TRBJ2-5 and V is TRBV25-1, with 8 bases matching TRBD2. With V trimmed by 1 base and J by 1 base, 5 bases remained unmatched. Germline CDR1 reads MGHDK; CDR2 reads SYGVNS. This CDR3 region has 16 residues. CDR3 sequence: CASSEWGGRSQETQYF. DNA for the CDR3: TGTGCCAGCAGTGAATGGGGCGGGAGGAGCCAAGAGACCCAGTACTTC.

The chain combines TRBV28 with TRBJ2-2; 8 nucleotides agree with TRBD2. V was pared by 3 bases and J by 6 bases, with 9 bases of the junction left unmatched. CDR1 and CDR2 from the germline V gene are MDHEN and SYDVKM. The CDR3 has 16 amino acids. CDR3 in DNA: TGTGCCAGCAGTTTCGGACTAGCCAGAACGGCCGGGGAGCTGTTTTTT. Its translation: CASSFGLARTAGELFF.

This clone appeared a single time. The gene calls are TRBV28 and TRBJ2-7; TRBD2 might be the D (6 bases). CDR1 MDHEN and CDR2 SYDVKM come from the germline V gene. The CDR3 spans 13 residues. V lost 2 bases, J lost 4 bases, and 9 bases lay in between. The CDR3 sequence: CASSLGTQYEQYF. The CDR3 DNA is TGTGCCAGCAGTTTAGGGACTCAGTACGAGCAGTACTTC.

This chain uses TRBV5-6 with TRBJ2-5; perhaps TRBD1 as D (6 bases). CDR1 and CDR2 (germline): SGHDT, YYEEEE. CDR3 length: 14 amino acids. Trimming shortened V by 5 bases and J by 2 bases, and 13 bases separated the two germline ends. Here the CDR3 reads CASSRQVFQETQYF. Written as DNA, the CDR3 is TGTGCCAGCAGTAGACAGGTCTTTCAAGAGACCCAGTACTTC.

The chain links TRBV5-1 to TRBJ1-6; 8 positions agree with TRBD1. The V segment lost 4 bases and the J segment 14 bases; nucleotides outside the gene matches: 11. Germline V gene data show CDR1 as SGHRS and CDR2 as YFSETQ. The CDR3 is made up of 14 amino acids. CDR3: CASSDGQGLWALHF. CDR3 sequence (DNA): TGCGCCAGCAGCGACGGACAGGGCCTCTGGGCCCTCCACTTT.

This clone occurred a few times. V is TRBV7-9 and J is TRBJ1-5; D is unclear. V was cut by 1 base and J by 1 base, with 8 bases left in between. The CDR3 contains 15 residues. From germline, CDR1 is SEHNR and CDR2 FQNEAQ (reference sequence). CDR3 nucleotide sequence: TGTGCCAGCAGCTTAGGTCGACTAAGCAATCAGCCCCAGCATTTT. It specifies CASSLGRLSNQPQHF.

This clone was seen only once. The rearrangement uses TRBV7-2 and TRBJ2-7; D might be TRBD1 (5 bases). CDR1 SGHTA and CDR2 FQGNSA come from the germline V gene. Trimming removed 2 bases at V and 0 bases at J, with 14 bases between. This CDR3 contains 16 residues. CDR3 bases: TGTGCCAGCAGCTTATGGGGCCGGCAGGGCTCCTACGAGCAGTACGTC. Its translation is CASSLWGRQGSYEQYV.

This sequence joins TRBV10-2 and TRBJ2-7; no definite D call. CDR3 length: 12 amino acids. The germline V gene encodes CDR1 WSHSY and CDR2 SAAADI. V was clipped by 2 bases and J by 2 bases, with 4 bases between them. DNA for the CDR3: TGCGCCAGCAGTGAGACTCCCTACGAGCAGTACTTC. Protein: CASSETPYEQYF.

The CDR3 DNA reads TGTGCCAGCAGTGCCAGCCCGGGACAGCAAGAGACCCAGTACTTC. Protein: CASSASPGQQETQYF. The V call is TRBV9, the J call TRBJ2-5; TRBD1 aligns across 7 bases. This CDR3 has 15 residues. Trimming removed 5 bases from V and 2 bases from J; junction bases left unmatched: 9. Germline CDR1 is SGDLS and CDR2 is YYNGEE.

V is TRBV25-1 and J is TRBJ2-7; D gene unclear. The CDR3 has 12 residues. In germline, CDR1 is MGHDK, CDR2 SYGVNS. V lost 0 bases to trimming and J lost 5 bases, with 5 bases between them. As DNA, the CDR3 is TGTGCCAGCAGTGAATACTTCGACGAGCAGTACTTC. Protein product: CASSEYFDEQYF.

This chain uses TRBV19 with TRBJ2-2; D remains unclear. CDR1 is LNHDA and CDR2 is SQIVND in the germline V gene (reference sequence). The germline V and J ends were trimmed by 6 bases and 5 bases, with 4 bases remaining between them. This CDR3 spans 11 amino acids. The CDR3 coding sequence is TGTGCCAGTAGCATTACCGGGGAGCTGTTTTTT. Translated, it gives CASSITGELFF. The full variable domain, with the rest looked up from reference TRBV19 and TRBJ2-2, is DGGITQSPKYLFRKEGQNVTLSCEQNLNHDAMYWYRQDPGQGLRLIYYSQIVNDFQKGDIAEGYSVSREKKESFPLTVTSAQKNPTAFYLCASSITGELFFGEGSRLTVL.

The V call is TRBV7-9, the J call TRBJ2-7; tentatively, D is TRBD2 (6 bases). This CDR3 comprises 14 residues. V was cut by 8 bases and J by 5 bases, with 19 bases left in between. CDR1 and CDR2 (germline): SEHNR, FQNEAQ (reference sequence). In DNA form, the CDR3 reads TGTGCCAGCGCTGTAATCGGGGGAAACGACGAGCAGTACTTC. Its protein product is CASAVIGGNDEQYF.

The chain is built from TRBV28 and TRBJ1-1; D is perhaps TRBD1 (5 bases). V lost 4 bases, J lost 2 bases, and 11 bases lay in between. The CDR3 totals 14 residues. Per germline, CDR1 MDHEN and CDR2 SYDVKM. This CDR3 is CASSYRGSNTEAFF. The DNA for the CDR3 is TGTGCCAGCAGTTACCGGGGGAGTAACACTGAAGCTTTCTTT.

DNA for the CDR3: TGTGCCACCCGTCCGCAGGGCGCCGGGGAGCTGTTTTTT. The encoded protein is CATRPQGAGELFF. The chain uses TRBV5-6 and TRBJ2-2; perhaps TRBD1 as D (5 bases). This CDR3 has 13 amino acids. CDR1 is SGHDT, CDR2 YYEEEE, per germline. V gave up 9 bases and J gave up 6 bases, with 15 bases separating them. The full variable domain, with the rest looked up from reference TRBV5-6 and TRBJ2-2, is DAGVTQSPTHLIKTRGQQVTLRCSPKSGHDTVSWYQQALGQGPQFIFQYYEEEERQRGNFPDRFSGHQFPNYSSELNVNALLLGDSALYLCATRPQGAGELFFGEGSRLTVL.

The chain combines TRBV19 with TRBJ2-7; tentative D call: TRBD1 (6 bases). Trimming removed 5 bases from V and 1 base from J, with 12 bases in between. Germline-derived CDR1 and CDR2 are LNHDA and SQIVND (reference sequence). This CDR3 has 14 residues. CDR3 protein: CASSSGERSYEQYF. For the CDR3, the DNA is TGTGCCAGTAGTTCAGGGGAACGGTCCTACGAGCAGTACTTC.

CDR3 sequence reads: CASSWDSHGNTEAFF. CDR3 DNA sequence: TGTGCCAGCAGCTGGGACAGTCATGGGAACACTGAAGCTTTCTTT. The chain uses TRBV5-8 and TRBJ1-1, with 7 bases fitting TRBD1. The V and J ends lost 3 bases and 1 base, in that order; junction bases with no gene match: 6. Germline CDR1 SGHTS, CDR2 YDEGEE. This CDR3 comprises 15 residues.

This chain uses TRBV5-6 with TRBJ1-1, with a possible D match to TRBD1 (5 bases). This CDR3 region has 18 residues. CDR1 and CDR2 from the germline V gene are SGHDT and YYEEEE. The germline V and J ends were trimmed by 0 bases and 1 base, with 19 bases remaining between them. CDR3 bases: TGTGCCAGCAGCTTGGATACGGTGGCAGGGAGGGGGAACACTGAAGCTTTCTTT. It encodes CASSLDTVAGRGNTEAFF.

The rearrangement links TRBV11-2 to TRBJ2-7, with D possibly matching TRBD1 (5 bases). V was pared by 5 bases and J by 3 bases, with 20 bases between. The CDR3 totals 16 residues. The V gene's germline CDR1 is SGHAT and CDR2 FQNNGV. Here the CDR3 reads CASSLRRQGDLYEQYF. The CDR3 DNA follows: TGTGCCAGCAGCCTACGTCGGCAGGGCGATCTCTACGAGCAGTACTTC.

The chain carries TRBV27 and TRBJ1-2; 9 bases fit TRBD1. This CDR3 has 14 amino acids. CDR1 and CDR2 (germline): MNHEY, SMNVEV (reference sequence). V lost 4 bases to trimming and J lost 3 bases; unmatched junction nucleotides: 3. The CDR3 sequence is CASSSQGADYGYTF. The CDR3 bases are TGTGCCAGCAGTTCACAGGGGGCTGACTATGGCTACACCTTC.

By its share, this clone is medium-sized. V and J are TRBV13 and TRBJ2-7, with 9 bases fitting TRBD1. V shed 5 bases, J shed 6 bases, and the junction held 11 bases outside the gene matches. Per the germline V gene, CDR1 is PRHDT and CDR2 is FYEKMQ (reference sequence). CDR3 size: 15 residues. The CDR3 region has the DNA TGTGCCAGCAGCCCAGCCGGGACAGGGTTTACCGAGCAGTACTTC. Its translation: CASSPAGTGFTEQYF.

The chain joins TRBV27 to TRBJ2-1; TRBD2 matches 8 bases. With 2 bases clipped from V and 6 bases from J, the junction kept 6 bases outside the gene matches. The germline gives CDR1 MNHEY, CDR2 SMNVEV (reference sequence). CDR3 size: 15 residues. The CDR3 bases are TGTGCCAGCAGTTTAATTAGCGGGGCCCCCAATGAGCAGTTCTTC. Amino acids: CASSLISGAPNEQFF.

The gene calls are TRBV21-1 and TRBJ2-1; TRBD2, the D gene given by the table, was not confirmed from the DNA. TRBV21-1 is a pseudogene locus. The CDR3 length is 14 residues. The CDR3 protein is CASRTTSVRNEQFF. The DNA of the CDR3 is TGTGCCAGCAGGACGACTAGCGTTAGGAATGAGCAGTTCTTC.

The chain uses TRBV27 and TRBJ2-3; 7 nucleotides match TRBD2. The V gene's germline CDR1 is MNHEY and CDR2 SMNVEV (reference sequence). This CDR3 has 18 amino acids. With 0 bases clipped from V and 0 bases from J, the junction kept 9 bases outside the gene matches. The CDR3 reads CASSLSGGSRPSTDTQYF. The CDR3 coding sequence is TGTGCCAGCAGTTTATCTGGCGGGAGTAGGCCTAGCACAGATACGCAGTATTTT.

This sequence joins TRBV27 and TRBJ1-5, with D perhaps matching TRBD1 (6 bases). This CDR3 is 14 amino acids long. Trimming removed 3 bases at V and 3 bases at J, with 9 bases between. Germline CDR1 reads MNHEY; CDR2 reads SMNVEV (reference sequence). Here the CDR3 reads CASSLMGANQPQHF. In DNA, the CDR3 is TGTGCCAGCAGTTTGATGGGGGCCAATCAGCCCCAGCATTTT.

As DNA, the CDR3 is TGTGCCAGCAGCTCGGGACTAGCGGAATCCTACGAGCAGTACTTC. Its protein is CASSSGLAESYEQYF. The chain carries TRBV9 and TRBJ2-7; 11 nucleotides line up with TRBD2. CDR3 length: 15 amino acids. Germline assignment: CDR1 SGDLS and CDR2 YYNGEE. The V and J ends lost 4 bases and 1 base, in that order; junction bases with no gene match: 4.

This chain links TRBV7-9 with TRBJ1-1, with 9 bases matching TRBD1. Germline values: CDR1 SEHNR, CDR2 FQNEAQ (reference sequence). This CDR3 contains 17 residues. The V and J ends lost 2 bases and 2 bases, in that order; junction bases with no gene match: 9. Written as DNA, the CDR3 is TGTGCCAGCAGCTTACCCTTAGGACAGGGGAAAAACACTGAAGCTTTCTTT. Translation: CASSLPLGQGKNTEAFF. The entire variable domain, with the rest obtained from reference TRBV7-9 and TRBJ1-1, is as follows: DTGVSQNPRHKITKRGQNVTFRCDPISEHNRLYWYRQTLGQGPEFLTYFQNEAQLEKSRLLSDRFSAERPKGSFSTLEIQRTEQGDSAMYLCASSLPLGQGKNTEAFFGQGTRLTVV.